This TCR beta chain is from a study of blood T cell repertoires in COVID-19. Generated by immunoSEQ multiplex PCR, the TCRdb table keeps only in-frame clones and is missing some. The repertoire has about 150,000 clones, about 73% of them found once; the top ten carry roughly 1.8%. The CDR3 has 11 amino acids. V lost 3 bases and J lost 7, with 6 bases in between. Sequencing input: peripheral blood. The gene calls are TRBV12-3 or TRBV12-4 and TRBJ1-2; D may be TRBD1 (6 bases). The sequence was collected from a man of 80 years or more with acute or convalescent COVID-19. CDR3 amino acids: CASSLGAGYTF. The CDR3 bases are TGTGCCAGCAGTTTGGGGGCTGGCTACACCTTC.